Below, 27 T cell receptor beta chains from the same sample are listed, as sequenced in a study of Ad26.COV2.S vaccination and SARS-CoV-2 variants (dated by TCRdb to about 2021). Library preparation was by the immunoSEQ multiplex PCR assay. This is the immuneACCESS table as TCRdb keeps it, with only in-frame sequences that have V and J called. A part of the clones is gone; compared with another copy, unresolved V genes explain less than half, and the rest is unexplained. The sample profile shows about 370,000 clones; more than 85% of them were found once. 3.5% of the sample is held by the ten biggest clonotypes. The sample's treatment or condition, from its label and the paper: some 19 received Ad26.COV2.S at low or high dose, single or two shots; about 5 received placebo; per-sample allocation not given. For vaccine and placebo recipients, repertoires were sequenced using samples collected on day 63 after the first injection.

The sample consisted of peripheral blood, taken in a trial of Ad26.COV2.S vaccine versus placebo. Receptors were obtained from a person between 18 and 59 years old who received the Ad26.COV2.S COVID-19 vaccine or a placebo.

The V gene is TRBV14, the J gene TRBJ1-6; 7 positions match TRBD1. CDR3 length equals 17 residues. CDR1 and CDR2 from the germline V gene are SGHDN and FVKESK. The V gene end was trimmed by 4 bases and the J gene end by 0 bases; junction bases not matched to a gene: 6. The CDR3 nucleotides are TGTGCCAGCAGCCCTCCGGGACAGAGCTCCTATAATTCACCCCTCCACTTT. Encoded protein: CASSPPGQSSYNSPLHF.

This chain links TRBV7-9 with TRBJ2-1; D call uncertain. The V end lost 0 bases, the J end lost 8 bases, and 5 bases lay between the germline ends. CDR3 length: 12 amino acids. Germline V lookup: CDR1 SEHNR, CDR2 FQNEAQ (reference sequence). CDR3 bases: TGTGCCAGCAGCTTAGCTTGGCATGAGCAGTTCTTC. It encodes CASSLAWHEQFF.

The rearrangement joins TRBV11-2 to TRBJ1-1, with D perhaps TRBD1 (5 bases). The CDR3 consists of 11 residues. Trimming removed 5 bases at V and 11 bases at J, with 12 bases between. From germline, CDR1 is SGHAT and CDR2 FQNNGV. The CDR3 DNA reads TGTGCCAGCAGCCTGGTCAGGGAGGCTTTCTTT. This codes for CASSLVREAFF.

This rearrangement joins TRBV5-6 to TRBJ1-4, with no clear D. V lost 2 bases and J 3 bases, leaving 8 bases between the germline ends. CDR3 length: 14 amino acids. CDR1 SGHDT and CDR2 YYEEEE come from the germline V gene. This chain's CDR3 is CASSFGGSNEKLFF. For the CDR3, the DNA is TGTGCCAGCAGCTTTGGTGGCTCTAATGAAAAACTGTTTTTT. Based on the CDR3 plus reference TRBV5-6 and TRBJ1-4, the full variable domain is DAGVTQSPTHLIKTRGQQVTLRCSPKSGHDTVSWYQQALGQGPQFIFQYYEEEERQRGNFPDRFSGHQFPNYSSELNVNALLLGDSALYLCASSFGGSNEKLFFGSGTQLSVL.

The CDR3 region has the DNA TGTGCCATCATTCCCCGGGGGTCCCGCACAGATACGCAGTATTTT. As protein: CAIIPRGSRTDTQYF. The chain is built from TRBV2 and TRBJ2-3, with D possibly matching TRBD2 (6 bases). Germline values: CDR1 SNHLY, CDR2 FYNNEI. Trimming removed 10 bases at V and 1 base at J, with 18 bases between. CDR3 length: 15 residues.

The rearrangement uses TRBV5-4 and TRBJ2-7; the D gene is possibly TRBD1 (6 bases). Trimming took off 2 bases at V and 5 bases at J, with 11 bases between the two ends. There are 13 residues in the CDR3. The V gene's germline CDR1 is SGHNT and CDR2 YYREEE (reference sequence). For the CDR3, the DNA is TGTGCCAGCAGCTTACCAGGGGTCCACGAGCAGTACTTC. This translates into CASSLPGVHEQYF.

The chain combines TRBV18 with TRBJ1-1; tentative D call: TRBD1 (5 bases). The CDR3 runs to 15 residues. Germline loops: CDR1 KGHSH, CDR2 LQKENI. The V end was cut by 10 bases, the J end by 4 bases, with 22 bases between. The CDR3 sequence is CATLHRQGRVTEAFF. CDR3 bases: TGTGCCACTCTACACCGTCAGGGACGAGTCACTGAAGCTTTCTTT. Together with reference TRBV18 and TRBJ1-1, the CDR3 gives the full variable domain: NAGVMQNPRHLVRRRGQEARLRCSPMKGHSHVYWYRQLPEEGLKFMVYLQKENIIDESGMPKERFSAEFPKEGPSILRIQQVVRGDSAAYFCATLHRQGRVTEAFFGQGTRLTVV.

The chain employs TRBV5-1 and TRBJ2-6, with a possible D match to TRBD1 (6 bases). The CDR3 loop spans 14 amino acids. V was clipped by 9 bases and J by 2 bases, with 12 bases between them. CDR1 is SGHRS and CDR2 is YFSETQ in the germline V gene. The CDR3 protein is CATKGTTGANVLTF. Written as DNA, the CDR3 is TGCGCCACCAAAGGGACAACTGGGGCCAACGTCCTGACTTTC.

This sequence joins TRBV5-1 and TRBJ1-6; weak D call: TRBD1 (6 bases). This CDR3 has 15 amino acids. From germline, CDR1 is SGHRS and CDR2 YFSETQ. The ends were cut back, 1 base at V and 6 bases at J, with 11 bases in the middle. The CDR3 nucleotides read TGCGCCAGCAGCTTGTGGGTCAGGGGTAATTCACCCCTCCACTTT. This translates into CASSLWVRGNSPLHF. Filled out from reference TRBV5-1 and TRBJ1-6, the complete variable domain reads KAGVTQTPRYLIKTRGQQVTLSCSPISGHRSVSWYQQTPGQGLQFLFEYFSETQRNKGNFPGRFSGRQFSNSRSEMNVSTLELGDSALYLCASSLWVRGNSPLHFGNGTRLTVT.

This clone was detected only once. The chain couples TRBV10-1 to TRBJ1-1; D unclear. CDR1 is WNHNN and CDR2 is SYGVQD in the germline V gene (reference sequence). This CDR3 has 15 amino acids. V was cut by 0 bases and J by 4 bases, with 12 bases left in between. Here the CDR3 reads CASSESKVAGTEAFF. The CDR3 DNA reads as TGCGCCAGCAGTGAGTCGAAAGTAGCGGGCACTGAAGCTTTCTTT.

This clone appeared once. This chain links TRBV29-1 with TRBJ2-3; TRBD1 matches at 9 bases. V was pared by 4 bases and J by 2 bases, with 7 bases of the junction left unmatched. CDR3 length: 15 amino acids. The germline CDR1 and CDR2 sequences are SQVTM and ANQGSEA. CDR3: CSVVGRQGDTDTQYF. Here the CDR3 DNA reads TGCAGCGTTGTGGGGAGACAGGGGGACACAGATACGCAGTATTTT.

J is TRBJ1-2 and V is TRBV6-5, with 7 bases aligning to TRBD1. This CDR3 is built from 13 residues. J was trimmed by 4 bases and V by 9 bases; bases with no gene match: 8. Germline CDR1 MNHEY, CDR2 SVGAGI. The CDR3 sequence: CASSRDSAYGYTF. CDR3 coding DNA: TGTGCCAGTAGCCGGGACAGTGCCTATGGCTACACCTTC.

This clone was observed a few times. The chain couples TRBV4-3 to TRBJ1-1, with unresolved D. V lost 1 base to trimming and J lost 10 bases, with 13 bases between them. The V gene's germline CDR1 is LGHNA and CDR2 YSLEER. CDR3 size: 13 residues. The CDR3: CASSQGLGRGAFF. CDR3 DNA sequence: TGCGCCAGCAGCCAAGGTCTGGGGAGAGGAGCTTTCTTT.

The chain uses TRBV5-1 and TRBJ2-1; D unresolved. The germline V and J ends were trimmed by 1 base and 0 bases, with 5 bases remaining between them. The CDR3 is made up of 14 amino acids. In germline, CDR1 is SGHRS, CDR2 YFSETQ. CDR3 residues: CASSLHSSYNEQFF. The CDR3 DNA reads as TGCGCCAGCAGCTTGCATAGCTCCTACAATGAGCAGTTCTTC.

J is TRBJ1-2 and V is TRBV30; D remains unclear. The CDR3 extends over 14 amino acids. Trimming shortened V by 8 bases and J by 7 bases, and 23 bases separated the two germline ends. Germline loops: CDR1 GTSNPN, CDR2 SVGIG (reference sequence). CDR3 nucleotides: TGTGCCCTTGGTCGAGGCGGAGGCCTGGCTGGCTACACCTTC. It codes for CALGRGGGLAGYTF.

This clone showed up just once. The chain employs TRBV5-1 and TRBJ2-7; possible D gene TRBD1, 6 bases. Between the trimmed V and J ends, which lost 0 bases and 2 bases, there was a span of 12 bases. From germline, CDR1 is SGHRS and CDR2 YFSETQ. The CDR3 is 15 residues long. CDR3 protein: CASSLAGTHPYEQYF. CDR3 DNA sequence: TGCGCCAGCAGCTTGGCCGGGACACATCCCTACGAGCAGTACTTC.

This clone has just one count. The chain uses TRBV29-1 and TRBJ1-2; no firm D call. V was trimmed by 8 bases and J by 7 bases, leaving 17 bases between them. This CDR3 spans 12 amino acids. Germline V gene sequence: CDR1 SQVTM, CDR2 ANQGSEA. The DNA of the CDR3 is TGCAGCTTCGAGGAGGAGTTCGGTGGCTACACCTTC. This gives the protein CSFEEEFGGYTF.

Notes on this clone: A junction end diverges from the germline sequence, so it may reflect a read error. CDR3 region: CASSLVFGAGGQSNQPQHF. The CDR3 DNA is TGTGCCAGCAGTTTAGTTTTCGGCGCAGGGGGGCAGAGCAATCAGCCCCAGCATTTT. This chain uses TRBV7-2 with TRBJ1-5; TRBD1 matches at 7 bases. Germline-derived CDR1 and CDR2 are SGHTA and FQGNSA. This CDR3 spans 19 amino acids.

The chain uses TRBV24-1 and TRBJ1-1; D not certain. Germline values: CDR1 KGHDR, CDR2 SFDVKD. Trimming removed 3 bases at V and 5 bases at J, with 9 bases between. This CDR3 comprises 13 residues. This chain's CDR3 is CATSDHRYTEAFF. The CDR3 nucleotides are TGTGCCACCAGTGATCACCGGTATACTGAAGCTTTCTTT.

This chain links TRBV15 with TRBJ1-1; 8 bases fit TRBD1. V lost 1 base to trimming and J lost 2 bases; unmatched junction nucleotides: 6. The CDR3 is 16 amino acids. Germline assignment: CDR1 LNHNV and CDR2 YYDKDF (reference sequence). Here the CDR3 DNA reads TGTGCCACCAGCAGAGGGGACAGGCCGGGAAACACTGAAGCTTTCTTT. It encodes CATSRGDRPGNTEAFF. The whole variable domain, remainder taken from reference TRBV15 and TRBJ1-1, is DAMVIQNPRYQVTQFGKPVTLSCSQTLNHNVMYWYQQKSSQAPKLLFHYYDKDFNNEADTPDNFQSRRPNTSFCFLDIRSPGLGDTAMYLCATSRGDRPGNTEAFFGQGTRLTVV.

A few counts support this clone. The rearrangement uses TRBV7-2 and TRBJ2-2; D possibly matches TRBD1 or TRBD2 (5 bases each). The V gene's germline CDR1 is SGHTA and CDR2 FQGNSA. This CDR3 has 14 residues. V was trimmed by 6 bases and J by 0 bases, leaving 8 bases between them. The CDR3 reads CASRQGPNTGELFF. Written as DNA, the CDR3 is TGTGCCAGCAGGCAGGGACCGAACACCGGGGAGCTGTTTTTT.

This chain links TRBV6-5 with TRBJ1-4, with 8 positions matching TRBD1. The CDR3 extends over 15 amino acids. V shed 10 bases, J shed 0 bases, and the junction held 7 bases outside the gene matches. Germline V gives CDR1 MNHEY, CDR2 SVGAGI. The CDR3 here is CATNRGAATNEKLFF. The CDR3 coding sequence is TGTGCCACCAACAGGGGGGCGGCAACTAATGAAAAACTGTTTTTT.

Concerning this clone itself: Distinct nucleotide sequences in the sample also encode this CDR3. V and J are TRBV5-6 and TRBJ2-7, with no clear D. There are 12 residues in the CDR3. V lost 0 bases to trimming and J lost 4 bases, with 5 bases between them. Germline CDR1 SGHDT, CDR2 YYEEEE. This chain's CDR3 is CASSLEGYEQYF. The CDR3 DNA follows: TGTGCCAGCAGCTTGGAAGGGTACGAGCAGTACTTC.

Notes on this clone: The sample contains more than one DNA sequence encoding this CDR3. The chain links TRBV9 to TRBJ1-5; TRBD1 matches at 7 bases. Germline V gene data show CDR1 as SGDLS and CDR2 as YYNGEE. Trimming at V came to 3 bases and at J to 6 bases, leaving 3 bases not matched to a gene. The CDR3 consists of 13 residues. As DNA, the CDR3 is TGTGCCAGCAGCGGAGGGGACAGTCAGCCCCAGCATTTT. Translated: CASSGGDSQPQHF.

V gene TRBV4-3 combines with J gene TRBJ1-4; D remains unclear. V gave up 1 base and J gave up 1 base, with 7 bases separating them. The CDR3 covers 15 residues. Germline V gene sequence: CDR1 LGHNA, CDR2 YSLEER. DNA for the CDR3: TGCGCCAGCAGCCAAGTCGGCCGAACTAATGAAAAACTGTTTTTT. This translates into CASSQVGRTNEKLFF.

The rearrangement uses TRBV18 and TRBJ1-1; D remains unclear. Germline CDR1 and CDR2: KGHSH and LQKENI. The V gene lost 3 bases and the J gene lost 6 bases, with 14 bases spanning the gap. The CDR3 runs 14 residues. DNA of the CDR3: TGTGCCAGCTCACCGGACCAGAGGGCTCCTGAAGCTTTCTTT. It is translated as CASSPDQRAPEAFF. Full variable domain (remainder filled in from reference TRBV18 and TRBJ1-1): NAGVMQNPRHLVRRRGQEARLRCSPMKGHSHVYWYRQLPEEGLKFMVYLQKENIIDESGMPKERFSAEFPKEGPSILRIQQVVRGDSAAYFCASSPDQRAPEAFFGQGTRLTVV.

This sequence joins TRBV19 and TRBJ2-3; D is unclear. Germline V gene lookup returns CDR1 LNHDA and CDR2 SQIVND (reference sequence). V lost 3 bases and J lost 6, with 4 bases in between. CDR3 length equals 11 residues. CDR3 region: CASSIFDTQYF. CDR3 coding DNA: TGTGCCAGTAGTATCTTCGATACGCAGTATTTT.